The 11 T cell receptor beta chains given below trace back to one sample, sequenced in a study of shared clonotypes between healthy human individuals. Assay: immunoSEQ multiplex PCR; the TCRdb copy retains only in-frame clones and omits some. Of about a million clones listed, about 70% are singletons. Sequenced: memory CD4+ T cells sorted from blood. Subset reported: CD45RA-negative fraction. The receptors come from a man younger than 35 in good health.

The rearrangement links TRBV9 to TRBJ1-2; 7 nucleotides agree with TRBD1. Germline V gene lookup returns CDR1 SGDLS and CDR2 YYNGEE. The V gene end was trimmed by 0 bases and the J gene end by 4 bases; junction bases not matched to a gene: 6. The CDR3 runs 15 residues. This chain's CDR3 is CASSVGAGGIYGYTF. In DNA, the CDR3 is TGTGCCAGCAGCGTAGGGGCAGGGGGTATCTATGGCTACACCTTC.

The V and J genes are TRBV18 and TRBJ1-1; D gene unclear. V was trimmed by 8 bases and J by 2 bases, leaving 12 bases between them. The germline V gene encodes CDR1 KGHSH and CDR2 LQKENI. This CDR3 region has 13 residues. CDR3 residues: CASVPGFNTEAFF. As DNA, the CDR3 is TGTGCCAGCGTCCCCGGGTTTAACACTGAAGCTTTCTTT.

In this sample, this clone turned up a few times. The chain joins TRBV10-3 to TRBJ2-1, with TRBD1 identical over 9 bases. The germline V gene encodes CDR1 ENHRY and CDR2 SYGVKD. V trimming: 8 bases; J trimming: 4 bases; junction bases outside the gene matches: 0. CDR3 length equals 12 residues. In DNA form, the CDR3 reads TGTGCCATCGGACAGGGGTACAATGAGCAGTTCTTC. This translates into CAIGQGYNEQFF.

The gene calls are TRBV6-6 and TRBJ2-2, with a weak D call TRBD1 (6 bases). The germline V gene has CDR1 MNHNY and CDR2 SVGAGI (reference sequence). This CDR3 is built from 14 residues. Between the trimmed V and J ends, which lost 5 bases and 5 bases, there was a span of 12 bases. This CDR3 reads CASSVRTVTGELFF. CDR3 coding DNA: TGTGCCAGCAGTGTACGGACAGTGACCGGGGAGCTGTTTTTT.

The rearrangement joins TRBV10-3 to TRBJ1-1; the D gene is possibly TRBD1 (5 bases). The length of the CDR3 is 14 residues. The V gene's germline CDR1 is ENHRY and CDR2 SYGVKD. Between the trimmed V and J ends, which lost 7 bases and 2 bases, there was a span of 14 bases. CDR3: CAITPQAYNTEAFF. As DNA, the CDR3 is TGTGCCATCACTCCACAGGCTTACAACACTGAAGCTTTCTTT.

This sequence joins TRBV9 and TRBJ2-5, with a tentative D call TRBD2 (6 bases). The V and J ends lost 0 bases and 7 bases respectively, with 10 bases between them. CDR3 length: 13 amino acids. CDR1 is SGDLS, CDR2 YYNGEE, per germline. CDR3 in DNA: TGTGCCAGCAGCGTAGAGGTGGGAGGGACCCAGTACTTC. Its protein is CASSVEVGGTQYF. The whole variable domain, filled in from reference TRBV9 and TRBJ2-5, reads DSGVTQTPKHLITATGQRVTLRCSPRSGDLSVYWYQQSLDQGLQFLIQYYNGEERAKGNILERFSAQQFPDLHSELNLSSLELGDSALYFCASSVEVGGTQYFGPGTRLLVL.

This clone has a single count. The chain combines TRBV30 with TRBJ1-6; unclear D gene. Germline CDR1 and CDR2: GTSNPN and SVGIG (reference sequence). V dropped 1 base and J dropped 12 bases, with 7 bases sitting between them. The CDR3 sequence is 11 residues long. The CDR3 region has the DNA TGTGCCTGGAGTGGGAGTCGACCCCTCCACTTT. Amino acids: CAWSGSRPLHF.

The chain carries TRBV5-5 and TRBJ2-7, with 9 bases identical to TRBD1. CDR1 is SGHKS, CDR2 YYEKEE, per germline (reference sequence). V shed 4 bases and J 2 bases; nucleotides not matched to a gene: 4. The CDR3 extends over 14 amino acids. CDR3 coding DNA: TGTGCCAGCAGCAAGGGACAGGGTGCCTACGAGCAGTACTTC. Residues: CASSKGQGAYEQYF.

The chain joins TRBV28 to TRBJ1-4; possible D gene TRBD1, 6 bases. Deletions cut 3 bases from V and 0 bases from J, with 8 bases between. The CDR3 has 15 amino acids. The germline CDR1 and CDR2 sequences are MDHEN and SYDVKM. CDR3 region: CASSFRQATNEKLFF. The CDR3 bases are TGTGCCAGCAGTTTTCGACAGGCAACTAATGAAAAACTGTTTTTT.

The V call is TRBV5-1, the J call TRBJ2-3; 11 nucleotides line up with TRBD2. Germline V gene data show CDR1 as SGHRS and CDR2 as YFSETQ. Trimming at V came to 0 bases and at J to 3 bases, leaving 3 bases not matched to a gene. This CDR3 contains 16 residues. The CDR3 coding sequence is TGCGCCAGCAGCTTGGGCCGGACTAGCGGGACAGATACGCAGTATTTT. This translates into CASSLGRTSGTDTQYF.

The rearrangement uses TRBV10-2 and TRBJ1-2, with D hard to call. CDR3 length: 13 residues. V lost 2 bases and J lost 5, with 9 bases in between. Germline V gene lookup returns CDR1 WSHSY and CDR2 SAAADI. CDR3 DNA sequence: TGCGCCAGCAGTGAGCCCAGCCTATATGGCTACACCTTC. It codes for CASSEPSLYGYTF.